Below are 32 T cell receptor beta chains sequenced from a single sample in a study of blood T cell repertoires in COVID-19. Using immunoSEQ multiplex PCR, the repertoire was profiled, and TCRdb retains in-frame clones only, with some absent. The sample lists some 120,000 clones; more than 70% were seen once. Source material: peripheral blood. These receptors were collected from a woman under 40 who had recovered from COVID-19.

This clone was counted a single time. The CDR3 loop reads CASSPSRDSPLHF. Written as DNA, the CDR3 is TGTGCCAGCAGCCCATCCCGGGATTCACCCCTCCACTTT. V and J are TRBV12-3 or TRBV12-4 and TRBJ1-6; D gene unclear. The V end lost 6 bases, the J end lost 8 bases, and 11 bases lay between the germline ends. The CDR3 sequence is 13 residues long.

The V call is TRBV5-1, the J call TRBJ2-7; a weak D match, TRBD1 (5 bases). CDR3 length equals 15 residues. Germline assignment: CDR1 SGHRS and CDR2 YFSETQ. V lost 0 bases to trimming and J lost 2 bases, with 12 bases between them. CDR3: CASSLEFRETYEQYF. The CDR3 coding sequence is TGCGCCAGCAGCTTGGAGTTCAGGGAAACCTACGAGCAGTACTTC.

This chain joins TRBV10-3 and TRBJ1-4, with 9 nucleotides matching TRBD1. V shed 5 bases, J shed 8 bases, and the junction held 6 bases outside the gene matches. CDR1 is ENHRY, CDR2 SYGVKD, per germline. The CDR3 runs 14 residues. CDR3 protein: CAISPGQGSEKLFF. CDR3 coding DNA: TGTGCCATCAGTCCGGGACAGGGATCCGAAAAACTGTTTTTT.

The V and J genes are TRBV4-1 and TRBJ2-1, with 11 bases aligning to TRBD2. The CDR3 contains 17 residues. Germline lookup yields CDR1 MGHRA and CDR2 YSYEKL. The V segment lost 1 base and the J segment 5 bases; nucleotides outside the gene matches: 7. CDR3 region: CASSQAAGTSGHNEQFF. CDR3 nucleotide sequence: TGCGCCAGCAGCCAAGCGGCCGGGACTAGCGGTCACAATGAGCAGTTCTTC.

This clone was found once. The V call is TRBV6-1, the J call TRBJ2-7, with D hard to call. The CDR3 extends over 12 amino acids. Trimming removed 3 bases at V and 6 bases at J, with 9 bases between. CDR1 is MNHNS and CDR2 is SASEGT in the germline V gene. The CDR3 bases are TGTGCCAGCAGTGAGGCCCTTTTCGAGCAGTACTTC. It is translated as CASSEALFEQYF.

V usage is TRBV7-3 and J usage is TRBJ2-1; D remains ambiguous. V lost 5 bases and J 0 bases, leaving 14 bases between the germline ends. Per the germline V gene, CDR1 is SGHTA and CDR2 is FQGTGA. The CDR3 totals 16 residues. The CDR3 bases are TGTGCCAGCAGCCTCGGTCAAGCGAGCTCCTACAATGAGCAGTTCTTC. Its translation is CASSLGQASSYNEQFF.

The chain uses TRBV5-4 and TRBJ2-1, with D unclear. CDR1 and CDR2 (germline): SGHNT, YYREEE (reference sequence). V dropped 0 bases and J dropped 3 bases, with 7 bases sitting between them. The CDR3 runs to 14 residues. CDR3 nucleotides: TGTGCCAGCAGCTTGGGGCAGTTCTACAATGAGCAGTTCTTC. Protein product: CASSLGQFYNEQFF.

This clone was picked up many times. The J gene is TRBJ2-7, the V gene TRBV27; D unclear. The CDR3 spans 14 residues. Germline CDR1 is MNHEY and CDR2 is SMNVEV (reference sequence). Trimming took off 3 bases at V and 6 bases at J, with 15 bases between the two ends. CDR3 DNA sequence: TGTGCCAGCAGTTTCGGCAGGCCGCCGACCGAGCAGTACTTC. Its translation: CASSFGRPPTEQYF.

The rearrangement links TRBV27 to TRBJ2-7; tentative D call: TRBD1 (6 bases). The CDR3 is made up of 14 amino acids. The germline CDR1 and CDR2 sequences are MNHEY and SMNVEV (reference sequence). V lost 6 bases and J lost 9, with 21 bases in between. CDR3 loop: CASSFDRLPSPQYF. For the CDR3, the DNA is TGTGCCAGCAGCTTTGACAGGCTACCCTCACCGCAGTACTTC.

V gene TRBV27 combines with J gene TRBJ2-5; perhaps TRBD2 as D (6 bases). Trimming stripped 5 bases from V and 2 bases from J, with 12 bases between. This CDR3 contains 14 residues. Germline V gene data show CDR1 as MNHEY and CDR2 as SMNVEV (reference sequence). The CDR3 loop reads CASSRPGLQETQYF. The CDR3 coding sequence is TGTGCCAGCAGTCGTCCGGGACTGCAAGAGACCCAGTACTTC.

The rearrangement uses TRBV12-5 and TRBJ1-2; no definite D call. The CDR3 runs to 16 residues. CDR1 and CDR2 (germline): LGHNT, FRNRAP. With 0 bases removed from V and 1 base from J, the gap between germline ends came to 12 bases. CDR3: CASGLVLGEDNYGYTF. The CDR3 coding sequence is TGTGCTAGTGGTTTGGTACTAGGAGAGGATAACTATGGCTACACCTTC.

Concerning this clone itself: Mismatch with germline at one junction end may stem from a read error. The chain recombines TRBV3-1 (or the pseudogene TRBV3-2) with TRBJ1-2, with D perhaps matching TRBD1 (5 bases). Looked up from germline, CDR1 is LGHDT and CDR2 is YNNKEL (reference sequence). The CDR3 is 13 amino acids. The CDR3 bases are TGTGCCAGCAGCCCGGGGAGGGGCCTGTGGTGCGCCTTC. Protein product: CASSPGRGLWCAF.

The chain joins TRBV4-2 to TRBJ1-1, with D hard to call. Germline CDR1 LGHNA, CDR2 YNFKEQ. This CDR3 has 15 residues. Between the trimmed V and J ends, which lost 3 bases and 5 bases, there was a span of 16 bases. The DNA for the CDR3 is TGTGCCAGCAGCCAGCCTAGACGGGAAGGTACTGAAGCTTTCTTT. Encoded protein: CASSQPRREGTEAFF.

This clone was detected only once. V gene TRBV27 combines with J gene TRBJ1-1; D uncertain. The CDR3 is made up of 13 amino acids. V was cut by 4 bases and J by 2 bases, with 8 bases left in between. Germline CDR1 and CDR2: MNHEY and SMNVEV (reference sequence). The chain's CDR3 is CASSSGLNTEAFF. As DNA, the CDR3 is TGTGCCAGCAGTTCAGGACTCAACACTGAAGCTTTCTTT.

This clone has only a few counts. The chain has TRBV3-1 (or the pseudogene TRBV3-2) and TRBJ2-1; TRBD1 matches 8 bases. The V and J ends lost 0 bases and 7 bases, in that order; junction bases with no gene match: 5. The CDR3 runs to 15 residues. The germline V gene has CDR1 LGHDT and CDR2 YNNKEL (reference sequence). CDR3 protein: CASSQDPGGTNEQFF. The CDR3 DNA reads TGTGCCAGCAGCCAAGATCCAGGGGGCACGAATGAGCAGTTCTTC.

This clone was observed a handful of times. Other DNA sequences in the sample encode the same CDR3. The V and J genes are TRBV19 and TRBJ2-3, with a tentative D call TRBD2 (6 bases). Trimming took off 3 bases at V and 3 bases at J, with 10 bases between the two ends. Per germline, CDR1 LNHDA and CDR2 SQIVND (reference sequence). The CDR3 runs to 14 residues. This CDR3 reads CASSIGAGTDTQYF. The DNA for the CDR3 is TGTGCCAGTAGTATCGGCGCGGGGACAGATACGCAGTATTTT. The full variable domain, completed using reference TRBV19 and TRBJ2-3, is DGGITQSPKYLFRKEGQNVTLSCEQNLNHDAMYWYRQDPGQGLRLIYYSQIVNDFQKGDIAEGYSVSREKKESFPLTVTSAQKNPTAFYLCASSIGAGTDTQYFGPGTRLTVL.

J is TRBJ2-7 and V is TRBV14; 8 nucleotides match TRBD2. The germline V gene encodes CDR1 SGHDN and CDR2 FVKESK. The CDR3 consists of 17 residues. Trimming at V came to 3 bases and at J to 5 bases, leaving 15 bases not matched to a gene. CDR3 in DNA: TGTGCCAGCAGCCATGACCTGTCGGGAGGGCCATACAACGAGCAGTACTTC. It encodes CASSHDLSGGPYNEQYF.

The genes are TRBV21-1 and TRBJ1-1. TRBV21-1 is a documented pseudogene. The CDR3 length is 18 residues. Here the CDR3 DNA reads TGTGCCAGCACCAATAAGGGGAGGGATCGGGAAATGAACACTGAAGCTTTCTTT. Its protein is CASTNKGRDREMNTEAFF.

The chain links TRBV15 to TRBJ2-2; D gene ambiguous. Trimming took off 0 bases at V and 7 bases at J, with 6 bases between the two ends. The CDR3 consists of 13 residues. Germline V lookup: CDR1 LNHNV, CDR2 YYDKDF (reference sequence). CDR3 nucleotide sequence: TGTGCCACCAGCAGAGATCAGGTCGGGGAGCTGTTTTTT. It encodes CATSRDQVGELFF.

The chain has TRBV7-8 and TRBJ2-5; 7 positions match TRBD2. Germline values: CDR1 SGHVS, CDR2 FQNEAQ. The CDR3 loop spans 15 amino acids. With V trimmed by 5 bases and J by 3 bases, 9 bases remained unmatched. CDR3 residues: CASSTRAGVEETQYF. The DNA of the CDR3 is TGTGCCAGCAGCACCCGGGCGGGGGTGGAAGAGACCCAGTACTTC.

This chain connects TRBV7-8 to TRBJ1-1; TRBD1 agrees at 12 bases. The V segment lost 1 base and the J segment 5 bases; nucleotides outside the gene matches: 5. Per the germline V gene, CDR1 is SGHVS and CDR2 is FQNEAQ. The CDR3 extends over 16 amino acids. CDR3 region: CASSLEGQGARTEAFF. As DNA, the CDR3 is TGTGCCAGCAGCTTAGAGGGACAGGGGGCTCGGACTGAAGCTTTCTTT.

The table lists this clone with a few counts. The J gene is TRBJ2-2, the V gene TRBV3-1 (or the pseudogene TRBV3-2), with D perhaps TRBD2 (6 bases). CDR1 is LGHDT, CDR2 YNNKEL, per germline (reference sequence). CDR3 length equals 15 residues. V was clipped by 4 bases and J by 2 bases, with 11 bases between them. Here the CDR3 DNA reads TGTGCCAGCAGCCGCGGGACTTACAACACCGGGGAGCTGTTTTTT. As protein: CASSRGTYNTGELFF.

The chain couples TRBV2 to TRBJ2-3, with D perhaps TRBD2 (7 bases). The germline V gene has CDR1 SNHLY and CDR2 FYNNEI. V lost 7 bases to trimming and J lost 6 bases, with 20 bases between them. The CDR3 is made up of 15 amino acids. CDR3 nucleotides: TGTGCCAGCAACCGGGCAGGCGGGGGCCGGGATACGCAGTATTTT. It codes for CASNRAGGGRDTQYF.

The CDR3 DNA reads as TGCGCCAGCAGCTTGGAAGGCAGGGGTGGGAGAGATACGCAGTATTTT. Translated, it gives CASSLEGRGGRDTQYF. V usage is TRBV5-1 and J usage is TRBJ2-3, with D possibly being TRBD1 (6 bases). Trimming took off 0 bases at V and 5 bases at J, with 16 bases between the two ends. The germline V gene encodes CDR1 SGHRS and CDR2 YFSETQ. The CDR3 runs to 16 residues.

On this clone: This sample also contains other DNA sequences that code for the same CDR3. The V and J genes are TRBV5-1 and TRBJ1-2; no firm D call. Trimming stripped 7 bases from V and 0 bases from J, with 7 bases between. Germline-derived CDR1 and CDR2 are SGHRS and YFSETQ. CDR3 length: 12 amino acids. The CDR3, as DNA: TGCGCCAGCCGAACAGCTAACTATGGCTACACCTTC. Its translation: CASRTANYGYTF.

The rearrangement joins TRBV5-8 to TRBJ2-3, with 9 bases lining up with TRBD2. This CDR3 spans 17 amino acids. V lost 4 bases, J lost 4 bases, and 13 bases stayed unmatched. Germline V CDR1 and CDR2: SGHTS, YDEGEE. In nucleotides, the CDR3 is TGTGCCAGCAGCACCCGGGGTAGCGGGAGAATGTCAGATACGCAGTATTTT. This translates into CASSTRGSGRMSDTQYF.

V and J are TRBV19 and TRBJ2-7; tentative D call: TRBD2 (6 bases). V was trimmed by 5 bases and J by 0 bases, leaving 17 bases between them. There are 16 residues in the CDR3. Germline assignment: CDR1 LNHDA and CDR2 SQIVND (reference sequence). This CDR3 reads CASSSLAGGSSYEQYF. The CDR3 DNA is TGTGCCAGTAGTTCCTTAGCTGGGGGGAGCTCCTACGAGCAGTACTTC. The entire variable domain, with the rest obtained from reference TRBV19 and TRBJ2-7, is as follows: DGGITQSPKYLFRKEGQNVTLSCEQNLNHDAMYWYRQDPGQGLRLIYYSQIVNDFQKGDIAEGYSVSREKKESFPLTVTSAQKNPTAFYLCASSSLAGGSSYEQYFGPGTRLTVT.

Comment on this clone: The same CDR3 arises from other DNA sequences in this sample as well. The J gene is TRBJ1-1, the V gene TRBV27; D is ambiguous. V lost 4 bases and J lost 1, with 7 bases in between. This CDR3 has 13 residues. Germline values: CDR1 MNHEY, CDR2 SMNVEV (reference sequence). Here the CDR3 DNA reads TGTGCCAGCAGTTCCCGGGAGAACACTGAAGCTTTCTTT. Protein: CASSSRENTEAFF.

This clone was counted a few times. V gene TRBV10-3 combines with J gene TRBJ1-3, with TRBD1 matching 7 bases. Germline values: CDR1 ENHRY, CDR2 SYGVKD. With V trimmed by 8 bases and J by 6 bases, 7 bases remained unmatched. This CDR3 contains 13 residues. The CDR3 nucleotides are TGTGCCATCTCGAGGACAGGAGTAAACACCATATATTTT. This gives the protein CAISRTGVNTIYF.

This clone was detected once. This chain connects TRBV19 to TRBJ1-2, with D perhaps matching TRBD1 (5 bases). CDR1 is LNHDA, CDR2 SQIVND, per germline (reference sequence). This CDR3 region has 14 residues. V lost 0 bases to trimming and J lost 8 bases, with 13 bases between them. CDR3 amino acids: CASSIERQGSGYTF. The CDR3 nucleotides read TGTGCCAGTAGTATAGAACGCCAGGGTAGCGGCTACACCTTC.

The chain carries TRBV9 and TRBJ2-1, with D possibly TRBD2 on 5 matching bases. The V end was cut by 4 bases, the J end by 2 bases, with 13 bases between. The CDR3 consists of 15 residues. CDR1 is SGDLS, CDR2 YYNGEE, per germline. The DNA of the CDR3 is TGTGCCAGCAGCCCCACGGCCGGGGCCTACAATGAGCAGTTCTTC. As protein: CASSPTAGAYNEQFF.

At least ten counts were recorded for this clone. V gene TRBV2 combines with J gene TRBJ2-3; possible D gene TRBD2, 6 bases. The CDR3 is 13 amino acids. Trimming removed 8 bases from V and 1 base from J, with 10 bases in between. Germline V lookup: CDR1 SNHLY, CDR2 FYNNEI. The CDR3 here is CASGTGGTDTQYF. The CDR3 bases are TGTGCCAGCGGGACTGGAGGCACAGATACGCAGTATTTT.